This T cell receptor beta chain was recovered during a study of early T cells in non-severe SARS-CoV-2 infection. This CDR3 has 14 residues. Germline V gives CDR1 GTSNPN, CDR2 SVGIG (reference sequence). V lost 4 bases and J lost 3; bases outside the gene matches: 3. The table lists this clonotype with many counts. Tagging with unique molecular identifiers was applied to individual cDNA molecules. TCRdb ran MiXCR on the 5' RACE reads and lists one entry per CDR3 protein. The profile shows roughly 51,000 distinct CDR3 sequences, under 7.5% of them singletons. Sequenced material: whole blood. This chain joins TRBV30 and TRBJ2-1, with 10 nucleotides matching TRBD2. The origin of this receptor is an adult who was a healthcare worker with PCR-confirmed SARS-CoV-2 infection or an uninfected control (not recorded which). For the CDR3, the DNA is TGTGCCTGGACAACTAGCGGGGACTACAATGAGCAGTTCTTC. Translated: CAWTTSGDYNEQFF. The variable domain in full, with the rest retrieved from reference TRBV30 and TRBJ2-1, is SQTIHQWPATLVQPVGSPLSLECTVEGTSNPNLYWYRQAAGRGLQLLFYSVGIGQISSEVPQNLSASRPQDRQFILSSKKLLLSDSGFYLCAWTTSGDYNEQFFGPGTRLTVL.